The 24 T cell receptor beta chains below were found in one sample sequenced in a study of glioma-infiltrating T cells. The iRepertoire nested amplicon-rescue multiplex PCR amplified TCR alpha and beta CDR3s from RNA. TCRdb re-analysed the multiplex PCR reads in MiXCR, keeping a single row per CDR3 protein. The sample carries approximately 110,000 distinct CDR3 sequences, about 25% recorded once. The sequenced sample consisted of glioma tissue, nonneoplastic brain tissue, or PBMCs (not recorded which). The source is a human donor with low-grade glioma or glioblastoma, undergoing nonglioma brain surgery, or in good health (not recorded which).

This clonotype has ten or more counts. The chain carries TRBV7-3 and TRBJ2-1, with no clear D. The CDR3 has 16 amino acids. With 0 bases removed from V and 0 bases from J, the gap between germline ends came to 9 bases. Germline lookup yields CDR1 SGHTA and CDR2 FQGTGA. The CDR3 here is CASSLTVGISYNEQFF. The DNA of the CDR3 is TGTGCCAGCAGCTTAACAGTGGGTATCTCCTACAATGAGCAGTTCTTC.

The rearrangement uses TRBV12-3 or TRBV12-4 and TRBJ2-5; D is possibly TRBD2 (5 bases). The CDR3 loop spans 16 amino acids. The ends were cut back, 4 bases at V and 4 bases at J, with 19 bases in the middle. Written as DNA, the CDR3 is TGTGCCAGCAGTTCCCTGCTGGCTAGAGGGCGAGAGACCCAGTACTTC. This codes for CASSSLLARGRETQYF.

The chain couples TRBV6-6 to TRBJ2-3, with D unclear. This CDR3 spans 11 amino acids. Germline values: CDR1 MNHNY, CDR2 SVGAGI (reference sequence). V was trimmed by 2 bases and J by 4 bases, leaving 1 base between them. CDR3 bases: TGTGCCAGCAGTTACGCAGATACGCAGTATTTT. Translating gives CASSYADTQYF.

The V gene is TRBV6-6, the J gene TRBJ2-3; TRBD2 matches at 12 bases. This CDR3 comprises 17 residues. J gave up 5 bases and V 2 bases, and 8 bases lay outside the gene matches. Germline V gene data show CDR1 as MNHNY and CDR2 as SVGAGI (reference sequence). CDR3 in DNA: TGTGCCAGCAGTTACACCAGACTAGCGGGAGAATTAGATACGCAGTATTTT. Translation gives CASSYTRLAGELDTQYF.

In regard to this clonotype: It is likely a read error, because the conserved phenylalanine at the end of the CDR3 is missing. This chain uses TRBV5-4 with TRBJ1-3, with D tentatively TRBD1 (6 bases). This CDR3 contains 16 residues. Trimming removed 4 bases at V and 0 bases at J, with 14 bases between. The germline V gene encodes CDR1 SGHNT and CDR2 YYREEE (reference sequence). CDR3 residues: CASSSGDNFSGNTIYL. CDR3 nucleotides: TGTGCCAGCAGCAGTGGGGACAATTTCTCTGGAAACACCATATATCTT.

The chain recombines TRBV29-1 with TRBJ2-7; perhaps TRBD2 as D (5 bases). There are 12 residues in the CDR3. V lost 5 bases and J lost 0, with 8 bases in between. Germline V gene lookup returns CDR1 SQVTM and CDR2 ANQGSEA. The DNA of the CDR3 is TGCAGCGTTAGGGCGGGCTCCTACGAGCAGTACTTC. It encodes CSVRAGSYEQYF.

This clonotype was recorded at least ten times. The chain couples TRBV4-2 to TRBJ1-3; TRBD1 might be the D (5 bases). Germline V gives CDR1 LGHNA, CDR2 YNFKEQ. The V gene lost 1 base and the J gene lost 2 bases, with 12 bases spanning the gap. This CDR3 is 16 amino acids long. CDR3 sequence reads: CASSQGGTGAGNTIYF. The CDR3 nucleotides read TGTGCCAGCAGCCAAGGAGGTACAGGAGCTGGAAACACCATATATTTT.

This clonotype was recorded many times. The J gene is TRBJ1-2, the V gene TRBV2; D uncertain. The V gene lost 4 bases and the J gene lost 8 bases, with 11 bases spanning the gap. CDR1 is SNHLY, CDR2 FYNNEI, per germline. The CDR3 loop spans 12 amino acids. CDR3 residues: CASSVSRGGYTF. The CDR3 DNA sequence: TGTGCCAGCAGTGTCTCCCGAGGAGGCTACACCTTC.

As concerns this clonotype: This may arise from a read error, as a much more abundant clone is one base away. DNA of the CDR3: TGTGCCAGCAGTTTAGTTACGTACACCGGGGAGCTGTTTTTT. This codes for CASSLVTYTGELFF. The chain is built from TRBV12-3 or TRBV12-4 and TRBJ2-2, with unresolved D. This CDR3 contains 14 residues. V gave up 1 base and J gave up 3 bases, with 6 bases separating them.

This clonotype was detected many times. V gene TRBV7-9 combines with J gene TRBJ1-2; D is perhaps TRBD1 (6 bases). Trimming shortened V by 4 bases and J by 9 bases, and 18 bases separated the two germline ends. The CDR3 sequence is 14 residues long. The germline V gene has CDR1 SEHNR and CDR2 FQNEAQ (reference sequence). This chain's CDR3 is CASSSTGNNLRYTF. The CDR3 coding sequence is TGTGCCAGCAGCTCTACAGGGAACAACTTGCGCTACACCTTC.

The table lists this clonotype with many counts. This rearrangement joins TRBV7-8 to TRBJ2-7, with TRBD2 matching 9 bases. The CDR3 consists of 17 residues. The V and J ends lost 0 bases and 7 bases, in that order; junction bases with no gene match: 13. CDR1 is SGHVS, CDR2 FQNEAQ, per germline. CDR3 protein: CASSLALGIAGALEQYF. CDR3 DNA: TGTGCCAGCAGCTTAGCGCTAGGAATAGCGGGGGCGTTGGAGCAGTACTTC.

The CDR3 sequence: CASREGSGTEAFF. CDR3 DNA sequence: TGTGCCAGCAGGGAGGGGTCGGGCACTGAAGCTTTCTTT. V gene TRBV2 combines with J gene TRBJ1-1; a weak D match, TRBD1 (5 bases). This CDR3 contains 13 residues. Germline V gene data show CDR1 as SNHLY and CDR2 as FYNNEI. With 6 bases removed from V and 4 bases from J, the gap between germline ends came to 12 bases.

On this clonotype itself: A read error is possible here, since a much larger clone lies one base away. The chain carries TRBV5-4 and TRBJ1-6; weak D call: TRBD1 (5 bases). The germline gives CDR1 SGHNT, CDR2 YYREEE (reference sequence). The CDR3 loop spans 14 amino acids. The CDR3 loop reads CASTWGGKNSPFHF. In DNA form, the CDR3 reads TGTGCCAGCACCTGGGGGGGGAAAAATTCACCCTTCCACTTT.

This clonotype was detected many times. The chain carries TRBV20-1 and TRBJ2-4; 10 positions agree with TRBD2. Unmatched junction bases numbered 2, after V lost 3 bases and J lost 0 bases. CDR3 length equals 15 residues. CDR1 and CDR2 from the germline V gene are DFQATT and SNEGSKA (reference sequence). Here the CDR3 reads CSASVAGGAKNIQYF. For the CDR3, the DNA is TGCAGTGCTAGCGTAGCGGGGGGAGCCAAAAACATTCAGTACTTC.

The chain is built from TRBV6-5 and TRBJ2-1; D uncertain. The CDR3 consists of 17 residues. In germline, CDR1 is MNHEY, CDR2 SVGAGI. V lost 5 bases and J lost 7, with 24 bases in between. The CDR3 protein is CASSRFLGRRKINEQFF. CDR3 nucleotide sequence: TGTGCCAGCAGTCGGTTTCTGGGTCGGCGGAAGATAAATGAGCAGTTCTTC.

The rearrangement joins TRBV4-1 to TRBJ2-1, with D possibly being TRBD2 (5 bases). This CDR3 spans 15 amino acids. From germline, CDR1 is MGHRA and CDR2 YSYEKL. The V and J ends lost 0 bases and 13 bases respectively, with 19 bases between them. Here the CDR3 DNA reads TGCGCCAGCAGCCAAGATCTCGGGGTCCAAGAGACCCAGTTCTTC. It specifies CASSQDLGVQETQFF.

For this clonotype: This may come from a read error, since a much larger clone is one base off. The V call is TRBV19, the J call TRBJ1-5; TRBD1 might be the D (6 bases). From germline, CDR1 is LNHDA and CDR2 SQIVND (reference sequence). This CDR3 spans 13 amino acids. Trimming stripped 11 bases from V and 3 bases from J, with 14 bases between. The CDR3 is CAGEDRPNQPQHF. In nucleotides, the CDR3 is TGTGCCGGCGAGGACAGACCCAATCAGCCCCAGCATTTT.

With regard to this clonotype: This could be a read error, since a much larger clone is one nucleotide away. The rearrangement joins TRBV29-1 to TRBJ1-2; no reliable D call. CDR1 and CDR2 (germline): SQVTM, ANQGSEA. This CDR3 has 11 residues. With 4 bases removed from V and 8 bases from J, the gap between germline ends came to 11 bases. CDR3 sequence reads: CSVGGEVGYTF. The CDR3 DNA follows: TGCAGCGTTGGTGGAGAGGTCGGCTACACCTTC.

This clonotype was seen many times. The chain employs TRBV20-1 and TRBJ2-5; D is unresolved. Germline CDR1 DFQATT, CDR2 SNEGSKA (reference sequence). V was trimmed by 4 bases and J by 4 bases, leaving 7 bases between them. The CDR3 runs 11 residues. The CDR3 region is CSATRGETQYF. The CDR3 DNA reads as TGCAGTGCTACCAGAGGAGAGACCCAGTACTTC.

The V and J genes are TRBV5-1 and TRBJ2-5; possibly TRBD1 for D (6 bases). This CDR3 has 14 amino acids. Germline CDR1 is SGHRS and CDR2 is YFSETQ. Trimming removed 4 bases at V and 5 bases at J, with 15 bases between. This chain's CDR3 is CASSQLTGKETQYF. In DNA form, the CDR3 reads TGCGCCAGCAGCCAATTGACAGGAAAGGAGACCCAGTACTTC.

Notes on this clonotype: One end of the junction does not line up with germline, which may come from a read error. The chain has TRBV20-1 and TRBJ2-5; D possibly uses TRBD1 or TRBD2 (5 bases each). This CDR3 comprises 15 residues. Germline V gene lookup returns CDR1 DFQATT and CDR2 SNEGSKA (reference sequence). The CDR3 spells CSDRDYGAPKETQYF. The CDR3 region has the DNA TGCAGTGATAGAGATTACGGGGCCCCGAAGGAGACACAGTACTTC.

In its sample, this clonotype was seen many times. The rearrangement uses TRBV15 and TRBJ1-2; no firm D call. This CDR3 spans 12 amino acids. Trimming cost V 4 bases and J 4 bases, with 7 bases left between them. Germline assignment: CDR1 LNHNV and CDR2 YYDKDF (reference sequence). The CDR3 sequence: CATSTSSYGYTF. The CDR3, as DNA: TGTGCCACCAGCACCTCAAGCTATGGCTACACCTTC.

This chain links TRBV12-3 or TRBV12-4 with TRBJ1-5, with a possible D match to TRBD1 (6 bases). V lost 2 bases and J 4 bases, leaving 18 bases between the germline ends. CDR3 length: 17 residues. CDR3 coding DNA: TGTGCCAGCAGTTTATGGGCGACAGGAGCTCCAAATCAGCCCCAGCATTTT. Translated: CASSLWATGAPNQPQHF.

A word on this clonotype: A read error may be the cause here, since a much bigger clone is one base away. This chain connects TRBV5-1 to TRBJ2-3; D call uncertain. CDR3 length: 14 amino acids. Trimming shortened V by 3 bases and J by 6 bases, and 14 bases separated the two germline ends. Germline loops: CDR1 SGHRS, CDR2 YFSETQ. CDR3 coding DNA: TGCGCCAGCAGCTCGGCGGCTAGGAGTGATACGCAGTATTTT. Protein product: CASSSAARSDTQYF.